The rows below give T cell receptor beta chains drawn from one sample of a study of regulatory T cells in long-lasting Graves disease. TCRdb called the multiplex PCR reads again in MiXCR, with one record for every CDR3 protein. The table shows around 450,000 distinct CDR3 sequences, with 15% occurring only once. These data were also reused for a study on T cells in Graves' hyperthyroidism and ophthalmopathy.

Material: peripheral blood mononuclear cells (PBMCs), obtained at new diagnosis, from a patient treated with antithyroid drugs. The receptors come from a woman aged 40 to 50 with Graves disease. Each CDR3 is given with its conserved first and last residue. Each record gives: clone size, D gene, J gene, V gene, CDR3 length, CDR3 protein, CDR3 DNA. A D gene is named only where the DNA matches it firmly. Expanded clones are given a class, and other clones once, few, many or no size at all.

many	.	TRBJ2-3	TRBV7-9	12	CASSPGGYTQYF	TGTGCCAGCAGCCCCGGGGGTTATACGCAGTATTTT
many	.	TRBJ2-5	TRBV6-1	14	CASSPGTLGETQYF	TGTGCCAGCAGTCCGGGGACCCTGGGGGAGACCCAGTACTTC
many	TRBD2	TRBJ2-3	TRBV5-1	17	CASSLWGAGEGTDTQYF	TGCGCCAGCAGCTTGTGGGGAGCGGGAGAGGGCACAGATACGCAGTATTTT
many	.	TRBJ2-2	TRBV11-2	16	CASSLWGDRNTGELFF	TGTGCCAGCAGCTTATGGGGGGACCGGAACACCGGGGAGCTGTTTTTT
few	.	TRBJ2-2	TRBV7-3	15	CASSSSRDKPGELFF	TGTGCCAGCAGTTCCTCTCGGGATAAGCCCGGGGAGCTGTTTTTT
many	.	TRBJ1-3	TRBV28	15	CASSFGQGTGNTIYF	TGTGCCAGCAGTTTCGGGCAGGGGACTGGAAACACCATATATTTT
many	.	TRBJ2-1	TRBV28	14	CASLRPGPNNEQFF	TGTGCCAGCCTCAGACCGGGTCCCAACAATGAGCAGTTCTTC
many	.	TRBJ2-7	TRBV19	15	CASSMDSLPGYEQYF	TGTGCCAGTAGTATGGACAGCCTTCCAGGATACGAGCAGTACTTC
.	TRBD2	TRBJ2-3	TRBV13	19	CASSLAHRGLAVGTDTQYF	TGTGCCAGCAGCTTAGCACATAGGGGACTAGCGGTAGGAACAGATACGCAGTATTTT
many	.	TRBJ2-1	TRBV30	11	CAWSVGSEQFF	TGTGCCTGGAGTGTGGGGAGTGAGCAGTTCTTC
many	TRBD2	TRBJ2-1	TRBV2	18	CASSGSLTSGTTPDEQFF	TGTGCCAGCAGTGGTAGTCTCACTAGCGGGACTACCCCGGATGAGCAGTTCTTC
many	TRBD2	TRBJ2-7	TRBV10-3	15	CAISPGLVGSYEQYF	TGTGCCATCAGTCCGGGACTAGTGGGATCCTACGAGCAGTACTTC
.	TRBD2	TRBJ2-3	TRBV19	15	CASSGSGIGTDTQYF	TGTGCCAGTAGTGGTAGCGGGATAGGGACAGATACGCAGTATTTT
many	.	TRBJ1-4	TRBV10-3	13	CAISGESDEKLFF	TGTGCCATCTCAGGGGAGAGCGATGAAAAACTGTTTTTT
.	TRBD1	TRBJ1-5	TRBV19	14	CASTWGTGNQPQHF	TGTGCCAGTACCTGGGGGACAGGGAATCAGCCCCAGCATTTT
many	.	TRBJ1-1	TRBV28	15	CASRGMGVRNTEAFF	TGTGCCAGCAGGGGGATGGGGGTTCGGAACACTGAAGCTTTCTTT
many	TRBD2	TRBJ2-2	TRBV3-1	17	CASSQGVLAGITGELFF	TGTGCCAGCAGCCAAGGGGTACTAGCGGGTATAACCGGGGAGCTGTTTTTT
many	.	TRBJ2-7	TRBV12-3/TRBV12-4	14	CASTPAGGGYEQYF	TGTGCCAGCACCCCCGCCGGGGGCGGGTACGAGCAGTACTTC
many	.	TRBJ2-7	TRBV11-2	13	CASSFFGNYEQYF	TGTGCCAGCAGCTTCTTCGGGAACTACGAGCAGTACTTC
few	TRBD1	TRBJ2-2	TRBV12-3/TRBV12-4	16	CASKLTGTGSTGELFF	TGTGCCAGCAAACTAACCGGGACAGGTTCCACCGGGGAGCTGTTTTTT
many	.	TRBJ2-7	TRBV7-2	15	CASSLALIRGDEQYF	TGTGCCAGCAGCTTAGCCCTGATACGTGGGGACGAGCAGTACTTC
many	.	TRBJ1-1	TRBV28	14	CASSSGTVNTEAFF	TGTGCCAGCAGTTCCGGGACGGTGAACACTGAAGCTTTCTTT
.	.	TRBJ1-1	TRBV14	12	CASSQGVYEAFF	TGTGCCAGCAGCCAAGGCGTTTATGAAGCTTTCTTT
many	.	TRBJ1-4	TRBV10-3	15	CAISERPGGDEKLFF	TGTGCCATCAGTGAGAGGCCGGGGGGAGATGAAAAACTGTTTTTT
many	TRBD1	TRBJ2-7	TRBV12-3/TRBV12-4	15	CASSLDPQGNYEQYF	TGTGCCAGCAGTTTGGACCCACAGGGGAACTACGAGCAGTACTTC
.	TRBD1	TRBJ2-3	TRBV3-1	16	CASSPRVRGSTDTQYF	TGTGCCAGCAGCCCTCGGGTCAGGGGGAGCACAGATACGCAGTATTTT
few	.	TRBJ2-1	TRBV4-1	14	CASSQVVSYNEQFF	TGCGCCAGCAGCCAAGTAGTATCCTACAATGAGCAGTTCTTC
many	.	TRBJ2-3	TRBV20-1	15	CSASRLVSGTDTQYF	TGCAGTGCTAGCCGACTAGTTTCGGGAACAGATACGCAGTATTTT
many	.	TRBJ1-1	TRBV19	13	CASKGGGWTEAFF	TGTGCCAGTAAGGGGGGAGGTTGGACTGAAGCTTTCTTT
many	TRBD2	TRBJ2-1	TRBV25-1	18	CASSEGGASGKWSNEQFF	TGTGCCAGCAGTGAGGGGGGGGCTAGCGGGAAATGGAGCAATGAGCAGTTCTTC